These 7 T cell receptor beta chains originate from one sample sequenced in a study of early T cells in non-severe SARS-CoV-2 infection. TCRdb reprocessed the 5' RACE reads via MiXCR and lists one record per CDR3 protein. The sample comprises tens of thousands of distinct CDR3 sequences, roughly 13% of which are singletons, and 1.1% rests with the top ten. Sequenced: whole blood. These receptors all stem from an adult who was a healthcare worker with PCR-confirmed SARS-CoV-2 infection or an uninfected control (not recorded which).

For the CDR3, the DNA is TGTGCCAGCAGTGAAGCGGAGGACAATGAGCAGTTCTTC. Amino acids: CASSEAEDNEQFF. V usage is TRBV2 and J usage is TRBJ2-1; D possibly corresponds to TRBD2 (5 bases). V lost 0 bases, J lost 5 bases, and 5 bases lay in between. CDR1 SNHLY and CDR2 FYNNEI come from the germline V gene. The CDR3 has 13 amino acids. Using reference TRBV2 and TRBJ2-1 for the parts outside the CDR3, the full variable domain is EPEVTQTPSHQVTQMGQEVILRCVPISNHLYFYWYRQILGQKVEFLVSFYNNEISEKSEIFDDQFSVERPDGSNFTLKIRSTKLEDSAMYFCASSEAEDNEQFFGPGTRLTVL.

V gene TRBV10-3 combines with J gene TRBJ2-7; D is ambiguous. This CDR3 has 12 residues. Germline V gene data show CDR1 as ENHRY and CDR2 as SYGVKD. Deletions cut 4 bases from V and 4 bases from J, with 8 bases between. The CDR3 here is CAISVDQYEQYF. The CDR3 DNA is TGTGCCATCAGTGTAGATCAGTACGAGCAGTACTTC.

This clonotype came up many times. The chain couples TRBV29-1 to TRBJ2-3; D gene ambiguous. V gave up 2 bases and J gave up 2 bases, with 8 bases separating them. This CDR3 spans 13 amino acids. Per the germline V gene, CDR1 is SQVTM and CDR2 is ANQGSEA. CDR3 protein: CSVELPTTDTQYF. The CDR3 DNA sequence: TGCAGCGTTGAACTGCCAACCACAGATACGCAGTATTTT.

This clonotype was seen ten or more times. The rearrangement uses TRBV18 and TRBJ2-3; TRBD2 matches 7 bases. The CDR3 runs to 18 residues. V dropped 9 bases and J dropped 0; count of bases not matched to a gene: 18. CDR1 and CDR2 from the germline V gene are KGHSH and LQKENI. CDR3 sequence (DNA): TGTGCCAGTTCCTTGAGCGGGACTTTGGTTTCTAGCACAGATACGCAGTATTTT. This gives the protein CASSLSGTLVSSTDTQYF.

This clonotype has just a few counts. The chain combines TRBV11-2 with TRBJ1-1; weak D call: TRBD1 (5 bases). Trimming pared 1 base from V and 8 bases from J, leaving 11 bases between. The length of the CDR3 is 13 residues. The germline gives CDR1 SGHAT, CDR2 FQNNGV. CDR3 region: CASSLGGSGEAFF. CDR3 coding DNA: TGTGCCAGCAGCTTAGGGGGTTCAGGGGAAGCTTTCTTT.

Only a few counts were recorded for this clonotype. This chain joins TRBV27 and TRBJ2-5; weak D call: TRBD1 (6 bases). The CDR3 runs 13 residues. The V end was cut by 3 bases, the J end by 7 bases, with 12 bases between. Germline V lookup: CDR1 MNHEY, CDR2 SMNVEV (reference sequence). CDR3 DNA sequence: TGTGCCAGCAGTTTCAGGGGTGCAGGGACCCAGTACTTC. As protein: CASSFRGAGTQYF.

This chain uses TRBV9 with TRBJ2-5; possibly TRBD1 or TRBD2 for D (5 bases each). Germline CDR1 and CDR2: SGDLS and YYNGEE. Trimming removed 0 bases from V and 0 bases from J, with 6 bases in between. The CDR3 is 14 residues long. The CDR3 sequence: CASSVGDHQETQYF. Written as DNA, the CDR3 is TGTGCCAGCAGCGTAGGGGACCACCAAGAGACCCAGTACTTC.